These 17 T cell receptor beta chains were all obtained from the same sample, sequenced in a study of T cells after yellow fever vaccination. TCRdb ran MiXCR on the 5' RACE reads and lists one entry per CDR3 protein. The table lists about 210,000 distinct CDR3 sequences, roughly 6.3% of them singletons, with 0.8% to 1.2% in the top ten. Sequenced material: CD4+ T cells sorted from PBMCs, taken on the day of the yellow fever booster vaccination. All receptors derive from a man aged 25-40 years who received the YFV17D yellow fever vaccine.

This clonotype was found many times. V usage is TRBV12-3 or TRBV12-4 and J usage is TRBJ2-1; TRBD2 agrees at 7 bases. The V gene end was trimmed by 8 bases and the J gene end by 4 bases; junction bases not matched to a gene: 8. This CDR3 spans 14 amino acids. In DNA form, the CDR3 reads TGTGCCAGCGGGAGGGCCCGGGTATACAATGAGCAGTTCTTC. Protein sequence: CASGRARVYNEQFF.

This clonotype was found many times. The J gene is TRBJ2-6, the V gene TRBV12-3 or TRBV12-4; D gene ambiguous. V was cut by 4 bases and J by 1 base, with 5 bases left in between. The CDR3 is 14 residues long. The DNA of the CDR3 is TGTGCCAGCAGTTCTTATTCTGGGGCCAACGTCCTGACTTTC. It is translated as CASSSYSGANVLTF.

This clonotype was found many times. The chain employs TRBV20-1 and TRBJ2-3, with 12 nucleotides matching TRBD2. CDR3 length: 16 amino acids. The V segment lost 4 bases and the J segment 4 bases; nucleotides outside the gene matches: 9. CDR1 is DFQATT, CDR2 SNEGSKA, per germline (reference sequence). CDR3 sequence: CSANSPSGRAADTQYF. The CDR3 region has the DNA TGCAGTGCTAATTCGCCTAGCGGGAGGGCCGCAGATACGCAGTATTTT.

J is TRBJ2-2 and V is TRBV6-2 or TRBV6-3; D gene uncertain. V was trimmed by 7 bases and J by 1 base, leaving 4 bases between them. This CDR3 is 12 amino acids long. Germline lookup yields CDR1 MNHEY and CDR2 SVGEGT. CDR3 sequence (DNA): TGTGCCAGCAAACGGAACACCGGGGAGCTGTTTTTT. This encodes CASKRNTGELFF.

There are a few counts of this clonotype. The V call is TRBV6-1, the J call TRBJ2-6; TRBD1 or TRBD2 may be the D gene (5 bases each). Germline-derived CDR1 and CDR2 are MNHNS and SASEGT. The CDR3 is made up of 16 amino acids. The V end was cut by 5 bases, the J end by 4 bases, with 15 bases between. CDR3 sequence: CASSRGTQAGANVLTF. The CDR3 coding sequence is TGTGCCAGCAGTCGGGGCACTCAGGCAGGGGCCAACGTCCTGACTTTC.

The chain is built from TRBV7-9 and TRBJ2-7, with D tentatively TRBD1 or TRBD2 (6 bases each). The CDR3 sequence is 14 residues long. V shed 5 bases and J shed 5 bases, with 16 bases lying between them. CDR1 and CDR2 from the germline V gene are SEHNR and FQNEAQ (reference sequence). In nucleotides, the CDR3 is TGTGCCAGCAGCGCGGAGGGGGATTCTCACGAGCAGTACTTC. It yields the protein CASSAEGDSHEQYF.

This clonotype was recorded many times. V and J are TRBV12-3 or TRBV12-4 and TRBJ2-1; D gene unclear. V lost 6 bases and J 1 base, leaving 10 bases between the germline ends. CDR3 length: 14 amino acids. As DNA, the CDR3 is TGTGCCAGCAGAGGTGGGAAGTCCTACAATGAGCAGTTCTTC. Its translation: CASRGGKSYNEQFF.

V gene TRBV7-2 combines with J gene TRBJ2-1; 9 bases are a match to TRBD1. In germline, CDR1 is SGHTA, CDR2 FQGNSA. The V and J ends lost 4 bases and 4 bases, in that order; junction bases with no gene match: 5. The CDR3 loop spans 15 amino acids. The chain's CDR3 is CASSYRQGGYNEQFF. The CDR3 bases are TGTGCCAGCAGCTACAGACAGGGGGGATACAATGAGCAGTTCTTC.

This clonotype occurred many times. The chain employs TRBV12-3 or TRBV12-4 and TRBJ2-7, with D unclear. With 3 bases removed from V and 7 bases from J, the gap between germline ends came to 10 bases. The CDR3 contains 12 residues. The CDR3 bases are TGTGCCAGCAGTTTTACCCTCGGGGAGCAGTACTTC. Translating gives CASSFTLGEQYF.

This clonotype was detected many times. This chain links TRBV7-2 with TRBJ2-7; D is undetermined. Trimming removed 3 bases at V and 0 bases at J, with 9 bases between. In germline, CDR1 is SGHTA, CDR2 FQGNSA. The CDR3 is made up of 14 amino acids. The CDR3 DNA reads as TGTGCCAGCAGCTTTGAGTCAAGCTCCTACGAGCAGTACTTC. Protein product: CASSFESSSYEQYF. The whole variable domain, filled in from reference TRBV7-2 and TRBJ2-7, reads GAGVSQSPSNKVTEKGKDVELRCDPISGHTALYWYRQSLGQGLEFLIYFQGNSAPDKSGLPSDRFSAERTGGSVSTLTIQRTQQEDSAVYLCASSFESSSYEQYFGPGTRLTVT.

The chain combines TRBV7-8 with TRBJ2-3; 8 bases align to TRBD2. This CDR3 comprises 15 residues. Unmatched junction bases numbered 9, after V lost 6 bases and J lost 4 bases. The germline CDR1 and CDR2 sequences are SGHVS and FQNEAQ. The CDR3 loop is CASRAGRVGSDTQYF. The CDR3, as DNA: TGTGCCAGCAGAGCCGGGAGGGTTGGCTCAGATACGCAGTATTTT.

V and J are TRBV6-2 or TRBV6-3 and TRBJ2-2; 8 bases align to TRBD2. This CDR3 has 15 residues. Per the germline V gene, CDR1 is MNHEY and CDR2 is SVGEGT. The ends lost 4 bases at V and 3 bases at J; junction bases unmatched: 4. Here the CDR3 DNA reads TGTGCCAGCAGTTTCACGGGAGGGGACACCGGGGAGCTGTTTTTT. As protein: CASSFTGGDTGELFF.

This clonotype was observed many times. The chain combines TRBV12-3 or TRBV12-4 with TRBJ2-7; weak D call: TRBD1 (5 bases). V lost 6 bases, J lost 7 bases, and 22 bases lay in between. The CDR3 is made up of 15 amino acids. The CDR3 DNA follows: TGTGCCAGCAGCTACCCCCCGGACATCCCGAGGGAGCAGTACTTC. It translates to CASSYPPDIPREQYF.

This clonotype was seen a few times. The chain uses TRBV5-1 and TRBJ1-2, with 12 bases matching TRBD1. CDR1 is SGHRS, CDR2 YFSETQ, per germline. The CDR3 runs to 15 residues. V was clipped by 4 bases and J by 2 bases; unmatched bases: 3. The CDR3 loop reads CASSRGTGGNYGYTF. Here the CDR3 DNA reads TGCGCCAGCAGCCGGGGGACAGGGGGCAACTATGGCTACACCTTC. Variable domain in full (rest from reference TRBV5-1 and TRBJ1-2): KAGVTQTPRYLIKTRGQQVTLSCSPISGHRSVSWYQQTPGQGLQFLFEYFSETQRNKGNFPGRFSGRQFSNSRSEMNVSTLELGDSALYLCASSRGTGGNYGYTFGSGTRLTVV.

Ten or more counts support this clonotype. The V gene is TRBV14, the J gene TRBJ2-7, with TRBD2 matching 8 bases. CDR3 length: 15 residues. V lost 2 bases and J lost 2; bases outside the gene matches: 5. Germline values: CDR1 SGHDN, CDR2 FVKESK. CDR3 residues: CASSQLQAGAYEQYF. CDR3 bases: TGTGCCAGCAGCCAACTACAAGCGGGAGCCTACGAGCAGTACTTC.

This clonotype was detected many times. V gene TRBV20-1 combines with J gene TRBJ2-1, with D unclear. The CDR3 runs to 11 residues. CDR1 and CDR2 (germline): DFQATT, SNEGSKA (reference sequence). Trimming stripped 0 bases from V and 12 bases from J, with 9 bases between. Here the CDR3 reads CSARDRRAQFF. In DNA form, the CDR3 reads TGCAGTGCTAGAGATCGGCGCGCGCAGTTCTTC.

This clonotype was counted a few times. This sequence joins TRBV29-1 and TRBJ1-2; no clear D. CDR3 size: 15 residues. V was clipped by 1 base and J by 3 bases, with 15 bases between them. Germline CDR1 and CDR2: SQVTM and ANQGSEA. The CDR3 reads CSVEGSGSLYYGYTF. The DNA for the CDR3 is TGCAGCGTTGAAGGGTCGGGCAGCCTCTACTATGGCTACACCTTC.